This T cell receptor (beta chain) was retrieved from a study of beta chain features in type 1 diabetes. TCRB transcripts that were expressed got sequenced, as all of the isolated RNA had been reverse transcribed. Profiling relied on immunoSEQ multiplex PCR, and the TCRdb table lists in-frame clones only, not all of them. The sample consists of roughly 120,000 clones, 30% to 50% of them appearing once. The V end was cut by 5 bases, the J end by 1 base, with 11 bases between. The germline V gene has CDR1 LNHDA and CDR2 SQIVND (reference sequence). The CDR3 spans 14 residues. Sequencing input: stem cell memory CD4+ T cells from blood. The chain employs TRBV19 and TRBJ1-1, with TRBD1 as a possible D gene (6 bases). The source of this sequence is a woman aged 18-29 years in good health. The chain's CDR3 is CASSPRTENTEAFF. Written as DNA, the CDR3 is TGTGCCAGTAGTCCCCGGACAGAGAACACTGAAGCTTTCTTT.